This TCR beta chain was found in a study of vaccination and CD4 T cells after COVID-19. The overall study: The study drew post-COVID samples a median around 100 days after diagnosis (range 35 to 161). Overlapping spike peptides of SARS-CoV-2, HCoV-NL63, HCoV-OC43 and HCoV-229E were used, and cells were stimulated with them.

The Oncomine TCR Beta short-read assay was applied to DNA of cultured CD4+ T cells. TCRdb re-called the PCR reads through MiXCR, storing one row per CDR3 protein. The sample lists almost 25,000 distinct CDR3 sequences, around 62% seen once, with approximately 8% in the top ten. Germline V gives CDR1 SGHVS, CDR2 FNYEAQ. Trimming removed 4 bases at V and 7 bases at J, with 16 bases between. The CDR3 is 15 amino acids. Treatment described: approximately 9-day PBMC culture with coronavirus spike peptide pools or control peptides (ViraFEST assay). The authors swapped half the medium for fresh IL-2 medium on days 3 and 7. Notes on this clonotype: The antigen is not known.

The J gene is TRBJ1-4, the V gene TRBV7-6, with D possibly TRBD1 on 6 matching bases. This TCR was sampled from a human donor who had recovered from COVID-19. Sequenced input: CD4+ T cells from blood, cultured in vitro. This CDR3 is CASSSTGIVGEKLFF. For the CDR3, the DNA is TGTGCCAGCAGCTCGACAGGAATTGTTGGTGAAAAACTGTTTTTT.